This T cell receptor beta chain was sequenced during a study of regulatory T cells in long-lasting Graves disease. In the case of this clonotype: What it recognizes is unknown.

The J segment lost 4 bases and the V segment lost 2 bases, leaving 11 bases of the junction unmatched. The CDR3 is made up of 17 amino acids. The germline V gene has CDR1 MNHEY and CDR2 SVGEGT. Time point meaning: newly diagnosed GD, antithyroid drugs for less than 3 months. After RNA was extracted from PBMCs, the TCR library was made from it. Construction of the TCR beta libraries employed iRepertoire HTBI primers in conjunction with Arm-PCR of CDR3 regions. One entry per CDR3 protein results from TCRdb running MiXCR on the multiplex PCR reads. The sample shows under 700,000 distinct CDR3 sequences, around 16% of them seen only once. Points from the study as a whole: There were preferences for TRBV28, TRBJ1-2 and TRBJ2-5 in persistent disease.

The data were also submitted as part of a second study, on T cells in Graves' hyperthyroidism and ophthalmopathy. In that study: Most expanded thyroid clonotypes above 0.001 also appeared in blood.

This sequence joins TRBV6-2 or TRBV6-3 and TRBJ2-3; the match to TRBD2 covers 8 bases. The sample consisted of peripheral blood mononuclear cells (PBMCs), taken at new diagnosis, from a patient treated with antithyroid drugs. The receptor's source is a woman aged 35-65 years with Graves disease. The CDR3 here is CASSYTIPGGRADTQYF. The DNA of the CDR3 is TGTGCCAGCAGTTACACCATCCCGGGGGGGCGGGCAGATACGCAGTATTTT.